The 16 T cell receptor beta chains below were found in one sample sequenced in a study of blood T cell repertoires in COVID-19. Clones were sequenced by immunoSEQ multiplex PCR, and TCRdb holds only the in-frame ones, with some missing. Of about 390,000 clones listed, 80% to 90% were seen once; the top ten hold about 2.1%. Sequencing was performed on peripheral blood. The receptors were sampled from a woman in her sixties or seventies with COVID-19, enrolled during active disease.

The chain uses TRBV5-1 and TRBJ2-4; 8 nucleotides match TRBD2. V dropped 8 bases and J dropped 10; count of bases not matched to a gene: 17. Looked up from germline, CDR1 is SGHRS and CDR2 is YFSETQ. The CDR3 has 15 residues. The CDR3: CASTLTAGGPSIQYF. CDR3 in DNA: TGCGCCAGTACCCTCACGGCGGGGGGCCCAAGTATTCAGTACTTC. The whole variable domain, remainder taken from reference TRBV5-1 and TRBJ2-4, is KAGVTQTPRYLIKTRGQQVTLSCSPISGHRSVSWYQQTPGQGLQFLFEYFSETQRNKGNFPGRFSGRQFSNSRSEMNVSTLELGDSALYLCASTLTAGGPSIQYFGAGTRLSVL.

This clone came up a few times. The chain carries TRBV18 and TRBJ1-1, with D maybe TRBD1 (5 bases). Germline V lookup: CDR1 KGHSH, CDR2 LQKENI. V was cut by 0 bases and J by 4 bases, with 18 bases left in between. This CDR3 has 17 residues. This CDR3 is CASSPPNGLQGTTEAFF. DNA for the CDR3: TGTGCCAGCTCACCACCGAACGGCCTGCAGGGAACCACTGAAGCTTTCTTT.

The rearrangement uses TRBV19 and TRBJ2-7, with 9 bases that match TRBD1. The CDR3 has 15 amino acids. Looked up from germline, CDR1 is LNHDA and CDR2 is SQIVND (reference sequence). V lost 10 bases to trimming and J lost 3 bases; unmatched junction nucleotides: 13. CDR3 sequence: CATTPARDRDYEQYF. The DNA for the CDR3 is TGTGCCACCACCCCCGCCCGGGACAGGGACTACGAGCAGTACTTC.

The V call is TRBV9, the J call TRBJ1-5; unclear D gene. The CDR3 has 15 residues. CDR1 is SGDLS and CDR2 is YYNGEE in the germline V gene. The germline V and J ends were trimmed by 0 bases and 0 bases, with 7 bases remaining between them. CDR3 in DNA: TGTGCCAGCAGCGTAGGAGGCGCTAGCAATCAGCCCCAGCATTTT. Its protein is CASSVGGASNQPQHF. Together with reference TRBV9 and TRBJ1-5, the CDR3 gives the full variable domain: DSGVTQTPKHLITATGQRVTLRCSPRSGDLSVYWYQQSLDQGLQFLIQYYNGEERAKGNILERFSAQQFPDLHSELNLSSLELGDSALYFCASSVGGASNQPQHFGDGTRLSIL.

The chain joins TRBV19 to TRBJ1-4; weak D call: TRBD1 (6 bases). V was clipped by 0 bases and J by 6 bases, with 17 bases between them. CDR3 length: 17 amino acids. Germline V CDR1 and CDR2: LNHDA, SQIVND (reference sequence). In DNA form, the CDR3 reads TGTGCCAGTAGTATAGACGGTGCGGGGGCAGGGGATGAAAAACTGTTTTTT. Protein: CASSIDGAGAGDEKLFF.

This chain connects TRBV27 to TRBJ1-4; 9 bases are shared with TRBD1. Germline V gene sequence: CDR1 MNHEY, CDR2 SMNVEV (reference sequence). This CDR3 region has 15 residues. Trimming at V came to 2 bases and at J to 8 bases, leaving 6 bases not matched to a gene. Here the CDR3 reads CASSLLGTGPEKLFF. In DNA, the CDR3 is TGTGCCAGCAGTTTACTTGGGACAGGGCCCGAAAAACTGTTTTTT.

The chain has TRBV6-6 and TRBJ1-5; TRBD1 matches 7 bases. The length of the CDR3 is 15 residues. V shed 0 bases, J shed 5 bases, and the junction held 4 bases outside the gene matches. Germline CDR1 MNHNY, CDR2 SVGAGI (reference sequence). The CDR3 here is CASSYSRGRDQPQHF. CDR3 coding DNA: TGTGCCAGCAGTTACTCGAGGGGGCGAGATCAGCCCCAGCATTTT.

V is TRBV3-1 (or the pseudogene TRBV3-2) and J is TRBJ1-6; D not resolved. The CDR3 extends over 14 amino acids. V lost 1 base and J lost 4, with 5 bases in between. Germline V CDR1 and CDR2: LGHDT, YNNKEL (reference sequence). The CDR3 DNA follows: TGTGCCAGCAGCCAAGTCGTTTATAATTCACCCCTCCACTTT. Translation: CASSQVVYNSPLHF.

The rearrangement joins TRBV11-2 to TRBJ2-7, with D unclear. The germline V and J ends were trimmed by 0 bases and 4 bases, with 10 bases remaining between them. Germline values: CDR1 SGHAT, CDR2 FQNNGV. CDR3 length: 14 amino acids. The CDR3 DNA is TGTGCCAGCAGCTTAGAGCCCGACGGGTACGAGCAGTACTTC. This codes for CASSLEPDGYEQYF.

This clone turned up a few times. The rearrangement joins TRBV9 to TRBJ2-6, with D possibly matching TRBD2 (6 bases). CDR3 length: 17 residues. Trimming pared 1 base from V and 3 bases from J, leaving 14 bases between. CDR1 is SGDLS, CDR2 YYNGEE, per germline. For the CDR3, the DNA is TGTGCCAGCAGCGTATCGGGCTTGGGAGGTGGGGCCAACGTCCTGACTTTC. This gives the protein CASSVSGLGGGANVLTF.

V and J are TRBV5-1 and TRBJ2-7; TRBD1 aligns across 8 bases. Per the germline V gene, CDR1 is SGHRS and CDR2 is YFSETQ. The CDR3 runs 16 residues. Trimming took 4 bases from V and 5 from J; bases not matched to a gene: 14. CDR3 nucleotides: TGCGCCAGCAGCCCCCGGACAGGGAAGAGTAGGCACGAGCAGTACTTC. Amino acids: CASSPRTGKSRHEQYF.

The genes are TRBV7-3 and TRBJ1-1; tentatively, D is TRBD1 (5 bases). This CDR3 spans 13 amino acids. V was trimmed by 5 bases and J by 3 bases, leaving 10 bases between them. Germline CDR1 reads SGHTA; CDR2 reads FQGTGA. This chain's CDR3 is CASSPQGDTEAFF. The CDR3 coding sequence is TGTGCCAGCAGCCCCCAAGGGGACACTGAAGCTTTCTTT. Looking up the rest from reference TRBV7-3 and TRBJ1-1 gives the full variable domain: GAGVSQTPSNKVTEKGKYVELRCDPISGHTALYWYRQSLGQGPEFLIYFQGTGAADDSGLPNDRFFAVRPEGSVSTLKIQRTERGDSAVYLCASSPQGDTEAFFGQGTRLTVV.

This clone was recorded only once. The chain is built from TRBV28 and TRBJ1-2, with D maybe TRBD1 (6 bases). The CDR3 runs 13 residues. V gave up 7 bases and J gave up 4 bases, with 13 bases separating them. Germline V CDR1 and CDR2: MDHEN, SYDVKM. CDR3 sequence reads: CASTKAQGYGYTF. Here the CDR3 DNA reads TGTGCCAGCACGAAAGCACAGGGCTATGGCTACACCTTC.

The sample holds a few counts of this clone. The CDR3 reads CASSRRGQNYEQYF. CDR3 bases: TGTGCCAGCAGCCGTAGAGGGCAAAACTACGAGCAGTACTTC. The rearrangement joins TRBV14 to TRBJ2-7; TRBD2 is a possible D gene (5 bases). Germline assignment: CDR1 SGHDN and CDR2 FVKESK. The CDR3 consists of 14 residues. V was cut by 4 bases and J by 3 bases, with 13 bases left in between.

This clone was seen only once. The chain links TRBV6-2 or TRBV6-3 to TRBJ2-3; the match to TRBD1 covers 10 bases. V shed 5 bases, J shed 4 bases, and the junction held 12 bases outside the gene matches. CDR1 is MNHEY and CDR2 is SVGEGT in the germline V gene. The CDR3 is 17 amino acids. The CDR3 DNA follows: TGTGCCAGCAGTCAACTTCCGGGACAGGGGTTGCCAGATACGCAGTATTTT. It yields the protein CASSQLPGQGLPDTQYF.

This clone was found once. V is TRBV11-2 and J is TRBJ1-4; 9 nucleotides agree with TRBD1. V dropped 5 bases and J dropped 7; count of bases not matched to a gene: 2. CDR1 and CDR2 (germline): SGHAT, FQNNGV. The CDR3 runs to 13 residues. The CDR3 loop is CASSKDRGEKLFF. Written as DNA, the CDR3 is TGTGCCAGCAGCAAGGACAGGGGTGAAAAACTGTTTTTT.